A single sample is the source of the 10 T cell receptor beta chains below, sequenced in a study of human T cells and chemical hapten exposure. Time point meaning: pre-sensitization, week 0. Regarding treatment: therapeutic diphenylcyclopropenone sensitization with weekly scalp DPC. TCRdb called the RACE reads again in MiXCR, with one record for every CDR3 protein. The top ten hold more than 1% of the sample, which has 250,000 to 300,000 distinct CDR3 sequences, around 7.7% seen once. Sequenced material: whole blood, taken in connection with sensitization to the hapten diphenylcyclopropenone (DPC). These receptors originate from a man between 18 and 35 years old with alopecia areata. Some clones in this sample may be carry-over from other donors' samples.

This clonotype was counted ten times or more. The chain recombines TRBV4-3 with TRBJ1-1; D uncertain. The germline gives CDR1 LGHNA, CDR2 YSLEER. V lost 3 bases and J 1 base, leaving 15 bases between the germline ends. The CDR3 runs to 16 residues. Written as DNA, the CDR3 is TGCGCCAGCAGCCACCAATACCGGGTCGCGAACACTGAAGCTTTCTTT. This translates into CASSHQYRVANTEAFF.

The chain is built from TRBV10-1 and TRBJ2-3, with a tentative D call TRBD2 (5 bases). Germline lookup yields CDR1 WNHNN and CDR2 SYGVQD (reference sequence). The V end lost 6 bases, the J end lost 2 bases, and 12 bases lay between the germline ends. This CDR3 has 14 residues. The CDR3 DNA sequence: TGCGCCAGCAGCCGGGATACTAACACAGATACGCAGTATTTT. Amino acids: CASSRDTNTDTQYF.

This clonotype was counted only a few times. V is TRBV14 and J is TRBJ2-1; D is possibly TRBD2 (6 bases). The CDR3 runs to 15 residues. With 4 bases removed from V and 7 bases from J, the gap between germline ends came to 17 bases. Per germline, CDR1 SGHDN and CDR2 FVKESK. CDR3 DNA sequence: TGTGCCAGCAGCCGACGACTAGAAATGGGGAATGAGCAGTTCTTC. This encodes CASSRRLEMGNEQFF.

This clonotype was detected ten times or more. The V and J genes are TRBV29-1 and TRBJ1-2; D unresolved. Germline V CDR1 and CDR2: SQVTM, ANQGSEA. The V end was cut by 6 bases, the J end by 3 bases, with 11 bases between. CDR3 length: 12 amino acids. CDR3 protein: CSVTPGDYGYTF. DNA for the CDR3: TGCAGCGTGACCCCCGGAGACTATGGCTACACCTTC. Together with reference TRBV29-1 and TRBJ1-2, the CDR3 gives the full variable domain: SAVISQKPSRDICQRGTSLTIQCQVDSQVTMMFWYRQQPGQSLTLIATANQGSEATYESGFVIDKFPISRPNLTFSTLTVSNMSPEDSSIYLCSVTPGDYGYTFGSGTRLTVV.

There are a few counts of this clonotype. This chain joins TRBV7-9 and TRBJ2-1; 7 bases align to TRBD1. The V gene end was trimmed by 1 base and the J gene end by 2 bases; junction bases not matched to a gene: 5. Germline CDR1 SEHNR, CDR2 FQNEAQ (reference sequence). This CDR3 contains 16 residues. The CDR3 DNA sequence: TGTGCCAGCAGCTTAGATGGGACAGCTCCCTACAATGAGCAGTTCTTC. Translating it yields CASSLDGTAPYNEQFF. The whole variable domain, remainder taken from reference TRBV7-9 and TRBJ2-1, is DTGVSQNPRHKITKRGQNVTFRCDPISEHNRLYWYRQTLGQGPEFLTYFQNEAQLEKSRLLSDRFSAERPKGSFSTLEIQRTEQGDSAMYLCASSLDGTAPYNEQFFGPGTRLTVL.

This clonotype was recorded many times. This chain uses TRBV10-3 with TRBJ1-5; TRBD1 might be the D (5 bases). CDR3 length: 17 residues. The germline V gene has CDR1 ENHRY and CDR2 SYGVKD. The V gene lost 0 bases and the J gene lost 6 bases, with 18 bases spanning the gap. The DNA of the CDR3 is TGTGCCATCAGTGAGTCAGGGAAGGGGAGATATAGTCAGCCCCAGCATTTT. It translates to CAISESGKGRYSQPQHF.

This clonotype was counted only a few times. The V and J genes are TRBV12-3 or TRBV12-4 and TRBJ1-1; no definite D call. With 5 bases removed from V and 1 base from J, the gap between germline ends came to 17 bases. The CDR3 is 16 residues long. CDR3 bases: TGTGCCAGCAGTCTCCGTTCTTACAGCCCGAACACTGAAGCTTTCTTT. Translating gives CASSLRSYSPNTEAFF.

This clonotype occurred a few times. CDR3: CSVEVSGNTEAFF. DNA of the CDR3: TGCAGCGTTGAGGTCTCAGGCAACACTGAAGCTTTCTTT. The rearrangement joins TRBV29-1 to TRBJ1-1, with unresolved D. V was shortened by 3 bases and J by 2 bases, with 10 bases between the two germline ends. The CDR3 is 13 amino acids. The V gene's germline CDR1 is SQVTM and CDR2 ANQGSEA.

The chain combines TRBV4-2 with TRBJ2-3; possible D gene TRBD2, 7 bases. Trimming removed 1 base at V and 6 bases at J, with 17 bases between. Germline values: CDR1 LGHNA, CDR2 YNFKEQ. There are 16 residues in the CDR3. CDR3: CASSQVGGGFGDTQYF. Written as DNA, the CDR3 is TGTGCCAGCAGCCAAGTTGGGGGGGGCTTCGGTGATACGCAGTATTTT.

This clonotype was recorded a few times. The gene calls are TRBV20-1 and TRBJ1-1; no clear D. The CDR3 runs 12 residues. Germline V gene lookup returns CDR1 DFQATT and CDR2 SNEGSKA (reference sequence). V shed 1 base and J shed 6 bases, with 9 bases lying between them. CDR3 nucleotides: TGCAGTGCTAGAGCAGAGACCGCTGAAGCTTTCTTT. It encodes CSARAETAEAFF.